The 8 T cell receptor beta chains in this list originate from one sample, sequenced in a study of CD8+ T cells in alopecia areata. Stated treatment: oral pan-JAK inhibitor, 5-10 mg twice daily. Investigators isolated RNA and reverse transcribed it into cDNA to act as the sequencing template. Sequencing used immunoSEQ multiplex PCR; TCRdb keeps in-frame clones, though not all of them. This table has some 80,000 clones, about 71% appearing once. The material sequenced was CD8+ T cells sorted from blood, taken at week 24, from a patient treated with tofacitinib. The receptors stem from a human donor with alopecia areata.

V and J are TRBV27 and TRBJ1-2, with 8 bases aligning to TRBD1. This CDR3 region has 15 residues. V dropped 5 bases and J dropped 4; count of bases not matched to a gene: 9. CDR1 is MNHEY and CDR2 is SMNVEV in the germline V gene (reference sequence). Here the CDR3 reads CASSPKTGVGYGYTF. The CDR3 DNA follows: TGTGCCAGCAGTCCCAAGACAGGGGTGGGCTATGGCTACACCTTC.

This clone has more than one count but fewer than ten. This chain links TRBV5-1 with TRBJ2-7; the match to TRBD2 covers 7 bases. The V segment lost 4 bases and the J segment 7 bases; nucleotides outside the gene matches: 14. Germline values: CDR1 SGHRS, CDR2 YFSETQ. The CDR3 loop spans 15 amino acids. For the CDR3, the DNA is TGCGCCAGCAGCCCAGGGAGCGGGATGGCGGGAGAGCAGTACTTC. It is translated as CASSPGSGMAGEQYF.

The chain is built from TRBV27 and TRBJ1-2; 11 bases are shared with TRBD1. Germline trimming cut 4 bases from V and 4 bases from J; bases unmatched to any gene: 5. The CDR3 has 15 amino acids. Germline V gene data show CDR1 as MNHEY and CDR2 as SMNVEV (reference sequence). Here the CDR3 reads CASSSPGTGGYGYTF. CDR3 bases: TGTGCCAGCAGTTCCCCCGGGACAGGGGGCTATGGCTACACCTTC.

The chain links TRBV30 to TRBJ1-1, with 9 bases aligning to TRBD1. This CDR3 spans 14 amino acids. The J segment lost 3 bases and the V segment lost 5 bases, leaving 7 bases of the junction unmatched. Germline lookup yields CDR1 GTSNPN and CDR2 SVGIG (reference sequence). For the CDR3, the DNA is TGTGCCTGGTTGCCACAGGGGGCGGACACTGAAGCTTTCTTT. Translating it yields CAWLPQGADTEAFF.

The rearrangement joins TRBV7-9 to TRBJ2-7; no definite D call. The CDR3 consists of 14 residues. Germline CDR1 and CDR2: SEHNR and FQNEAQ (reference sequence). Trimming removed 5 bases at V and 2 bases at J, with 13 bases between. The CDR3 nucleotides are TGTGCCAGCAGCCGGGCCGCCCCAACCTACGAGCAGTACTTC. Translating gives CASSRAAPTYEQYF.

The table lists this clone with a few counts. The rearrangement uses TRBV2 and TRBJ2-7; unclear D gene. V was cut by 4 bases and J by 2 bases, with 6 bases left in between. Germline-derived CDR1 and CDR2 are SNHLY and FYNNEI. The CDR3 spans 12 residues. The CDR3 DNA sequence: TGTGCCAGCAGTGGGCAGACCTACGAGCAGTACTTC. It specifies CASSGQTYEQYF.

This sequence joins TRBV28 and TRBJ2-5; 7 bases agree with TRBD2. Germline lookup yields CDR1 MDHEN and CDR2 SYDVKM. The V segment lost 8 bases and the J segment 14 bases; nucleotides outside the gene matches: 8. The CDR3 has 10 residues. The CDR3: CASGSREGYF. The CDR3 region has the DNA TGTGCCAGCGGTTCGAGGGAGGGTTACTTC.

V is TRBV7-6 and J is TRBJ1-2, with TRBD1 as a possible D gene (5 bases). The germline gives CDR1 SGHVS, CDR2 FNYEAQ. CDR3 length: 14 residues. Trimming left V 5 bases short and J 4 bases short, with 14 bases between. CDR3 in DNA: TGTGCCAGCAGCCCGACCGGGGCCTTCTATGGCTACACCTTC. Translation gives CASSPTGAFYGYTF.